Each of the 26 T cell receptor beta chains below was sequenced from the same sample in a study of blood T cell repertoires in COVID-19. The data were produced by immunoSEQ multiplex PCR, yet TCRdb's version contains in-frame clones alone and is incomplete. The profile covers roughly 76,000 clones, with around 90% appearing a single time and over 25% taken by the ten largest. Material: peripheral blood. The receptors derive from a woman older than 75 with active or convalescent COVID-19.

In this sample, this clone turned up once. The genes are TRBV19 and TRBJ1-1, with 8 bases identical to TRBD1. Per germline, CDR1 LNHDA and CDR2 SQIVND (reference sequence). The CDR3 length is 16 residues. V lost 6 bases, J lost 5 bases, and 14 bases stayed unmatched. The CDR3 nucleotides read TGTGCCAGTAGCCCCAGGACAGGGCGTTTGGATACTGAAGCTTTCTTT. Its protein is CASSPRTGRLDTEAFF.

The chain links TRBV7-9 to TRBJ2-7; 7 nucleotides align to TRBD2. This CDR3 comprises 13 residues. With 1 base clipped from V and 6 bases from J, the junction kept 3 bases outside the gene matches. Germline values: CDR1 SEHNR, CDR2 FQNEAQ (reference sequence). The CDR3 bases are TGTGCCAGCAGCTTAGGCGGGGGTCCCGAGCAGTACTTC. Translation: CASSLGGGPEQYF.

The CDR3, as DNA: TGTGCCAGCAGTTACTTACGAGCAACTGAAGCTTTCTTT. Protein product: CASSYLRATEAFF. V is TRBV6-5 and J is TRBJ1-1; D is uncertain. The V and J ends lost 1 base and 5 bases respectively, with 8 bases between them. There are 13 residues in the CDR3. Germline V gene lookup returns CDR1 MNHEY and CDR2 SVGAGI.

The chain combines TRBV7-9 with TRBJ1-2; D gene ambiguous. V was trimmed by 4 bases and J by 4 bases, leaving 19 bases between them. Germline CDR1 is SEHNR and CDR2 is FQNEAQ (reference sequence). The CDR3 has 16 residues. CDR3 nucleotide sequence: TGTGCCAGCAGCTCCTCAGACATTGTCACCTCCTATGGCTACACCTTC. Amino acid sequence: CASSSSDIVTSYGYTF.

The chain carries TRBV11-3 and TRBJ1-1; TRBD1 is a possible D gene (5 bases). Germline V CDR1 and CDR2: SGHNT, YENEEA. This CDR3 has 15 amino acids. The ends were cut back, 1 base at V and 4 bases at J, with 13 bases in the middle. CDR3 nucleotide sequence: TGTGCCAGCAGCTTAGGGGCAGGGAGGGCCACTGAAGCTTTCTTT. This sequence encodes CASSLGAGRATEAFF.

V usage is TRBV29-1 and J usage is TRBJ2-4; D perhaps matches TRBD1 (5 bases). Germline CDR1 reads SQVTM; CDR2 reads ANQGSEA. V lost 6 bases and J 6 bases, leaving 15 bases between the germline ends. The CDR3 totals 13 residues. CDR3 loop: CSVLGAGINIQYF. Written as DNA, the CDR3 is TGCAGCGTATTAGGGGCAGGAATAAACATTCAGTACTTC.

The chain joins TRBV5-4 to TRBJ2-5; 10 nucleotides match TRBD2. The CDR3 is made up of 15 amino acids. J gave up 3 bases and V 4 bases, and 6 bases lay outside the gene matches. CDR1 is SGHNT and CDR2 is YYREEE in the germline V gene (reference sequence). As DNA, the CDR3 is TGTGCCAGCAGCAAACAGCGGGGGGGAGAAGAGACCCAGTACTTC. The encoded protein is CASSKQRGGEETQYF. Full variable domain (rest looked up from reference TRBV5-4 and TRBJ2-5): ETGVTQSPTHLIKTRGQQVTLRCSSQSGHNTVSWYQQALGQGPQFIFQYYREEENGRGNFPPRFSGLQFPNYSSELNVNALELDDSALYLCASSKQRGGEETQYFGPGTRLLVL.

The CDR3, as DNA: TGTGCCAGCAGCTCCGGGGACTCCCCGACAGATACGCAGTATTTT. Translation: CASSSGDSPTDTQYF. V gene TRBV7-2 combines with J gene TRBJ2-3; tentative D call: TRBD2 (6 bases). CDR1 is SGHTA, CDR2 FQGNSA, per germline. The CDR3 runs 15 residues. V lost 4 bases and J 3 bases, leaving 14 bases between the germline ends.

The rearrangement joins TRBV28 to TRBJ1-3; the D gene is possibly TRBD1 (5 bases). This CDR3 comprises 14 residues. Trimming pared 2 bases from V and 0 bases from J, leaving 5 bases between. Germline CDR1 MDHEN, CDR2 SYDVKM. This CDR3 reads CASSLGHSGNTIYF. The CDR3 region has the DNA TGTGCCAGCAGTTTAGGACACTCTGGAAACACCATATATTTT.

The chain carries TRBV3-1 (or the pseudogene TRBV3-2) and TRBJ2-2, with 8 nucleotides matching TRBD2. CDR1 is LGHDT, CDR2 YNNKEL, per germline (reference sequence). V dropped 3 bases and J dropped 4; count of bases not matched to a gene: 4. The CDR3 contains 15 residues. The CDR3 bases are TGTGCCAGCAGCCAGACAGCGGGAGCCACCGGGGAGCTGTTTTTT. Translating gives CASSQTAGATGELFF.

The rearrangement links TRBV27 to TRBJ2-3, with D uncertain. The CDR3 length is 13 residues. The ends were cut back, 4 bases at V and 2 bases at J, with 7 bases in the middle. CDR1 is MNHEY, CDR2 SMNVEV, per germline (reference sequence). The CDR3 bases are TGTGCCAGCAGTTGGGCCTTCACAGATACGCAGTATTTT. Translation: CASSWAFTDTQYF.

This clone has only one observation. This chain's CDR3 is CASSLGRSFSGNTIYF. The CDR3 region has the DNA TGTGCCAGCAGCTTGGGACGGAGCTTCTCTGGAAACACCATATATTTT. This chain uses TRBV5-4 with TRBJ1-3; D uncertain. CDR3 length equals 16 residues. Germline CDR1 SGHNT, CDR2 YYREEE (reference sequence). The ends were cut back, 0 bases at V and 0 bases at J, with 10 bases in the middle.

The rearrangement joins TRBV28 to TRBJ2-7; a weak D match, TRBD1 (6 bases). Trimming cost V 6 bases and J 2 bases, with 11 bases left between them. CDR1 and CDR2 (germline): MDHEN, SYDVKM. The CDR3 loop spans 13 amino acids. CDR3 sequence reads: CASRTTGTYEQYF. DNA for the CDR3: TGTGCCAGCAGGACTACAGGGACCTACGAGCAGTACTTC.

V is TRBV5-4 and J is TRBJ2-3; tentative D call: TRBD2 (5 bases). Germline assignment: CDR1 SGHNT and CDR2 YYREEE (reference sequence). The V end lost 4 bases, the J end lost 9 bases, and 15 bases lay between the germline ends. The CDR3 spans 13 residues. The CDR3 nucleotides are TGTGCCAGCAGCCCTTCACTAGTAAGGACGCAGTATTTT. It is translated as CASSPSLVRTQYF.

This clone has only one observation. The V and J genes are TRBV5-1 and TRBJ1-2, with a tentative D call TRBD1 (5 bases). The ends were cut back, 7 bases at V and 8 bases at J, with 24 bases in the middle. This CDR3 has 15 amino acids. Germline CDR1 reads SGHRS; CDR2 reads YFSETQ. The chain's CDR3 is CASREGPESRRGYTF. CDR3 nucleotide sequence: TGCGCCAGCCGGGAGGGACCCGAGTCACGGCGCGGCTACACCTTC.

The V gene is TRBV2, the J gene TRBJ2-5, with 11 positions matching TRBD2. CDR1 and CDR2 from the germline V gene are SNHLY and FYNNEI. V shed 8 bases and J 2 bases; nucleotides not matched to a gene: 10. This CDR3 has 16 residues. The CDR3 DNA follows: TGTGCCAGCCGACCTGGACTAGCGGGTTTGCAAGAGACCCAGTACTTC. Protein sequence: CASRPGLAGLQETQYF.

The rearrangement joins TRBV10-3 to TRBJ2-3, with 9 nucleotides matching TRBD2. CDR1 and CDR2 from the germline V gene are ENHRY and SYGVKD. The CDR3 runs to 15 residues. J gave up 5 bases and V 5 bases, and 8 bases lay outside the gene matches. The CDR3 DNA sequence: TGTGCCATCAGTAGGACTAGCGACATGGGAGATACGCAGTATTTT. Translated, it gives CAISRTSDMGDTQYF.

The chain joins TRBV30 to TRBJ1-2; D remains ambiguous. The V gene's germline CDR1 is GTSNPN and CDR2 SVGIG (reference sequence). The CDR3 runs 14 residues. Trimming removed 0 bases at V and 4 bases at J, with 12 bases between. DNA for the CDR3: TGTGCCTGGAGTGTACTCGAGGCAACCTATGGCTACACCTTC. The encoded protein is CAWSVLEATYGYTF.

The chain uses TRBV19 and TRBJ1-5, with 7 bases matching TRBD1. V lost 2 bases, J lost 0 bases, and 10 bases stayed unmatched. The CDR3 is 18 residues long. The germline V gene has CDR1 LNHDA and CDR2 SQIVND (reference sequence). The CDR3 here is CASSIRGQYIDSNQPQHF. CDR3 DNA: TGTGCCAGTAGTATAAGGGGGCAATATATCGATAGCAATCAGCCCCAGCATTTT. Full variable domain (outside the CDR3, taken from reference TRBV19 and TRBJ1-5): DGGITQSPKYLFRKEGQNVTLSCEQNLNHDAMYWYRQDPGQGLRLIYYSQIVNDFQKGDIAEGYSVSREKKESFPLTVTSAQKNPTAFYLCASSIRGQYIDSNQPQHFGDGTRLSIL.

V usage is TRBV6-5 and J usage is TRBJ2-1; 11 bases are shared with TRBD2. The J segment lost 10 bases and the V segment lost 4 bases, leaving 9 bases of the junction unmatched. Germline lookup yields CDR1 MNHEY and CDR2 SVGAGI. This CDR3 has 15 residues. The CDR3 sequence: CASSSVTSGGDEQFF. DNA for the CDR3: TGTGCCAGCAGTTCGGTCACTAGCGGGGGAGACGAGCAGTTCTTC.

There are a few counts of this clone. V and J are TRBV6-2 or TRBV6-3 and TRBJ2-4; 8 bases fit TRBD1. The J segment lost 7 bases and the V segment lost 5 bases, leaving 16 bases of the junction unmatched. Germline assignment: CDR1 MNHEY and CDR2 SVGEGT. CDR3 size: 17 residues. In DNA form, the CDR3 reads TGTGCCAGCAGTGACCTAAGAATTCAGGGGGCTTGGAACATTCAGTACTTC. Amino acids: CASSDLRIQGAWNIQYF.

This chain uses TRBV19 with TRBJ2-3; perhaps TRBD1 as D (6 bases). The germline V gene encodes CDR1 LNHDA and CDR2 SQIVND (reference sequence). Trimming cost V 8 bases and J 0 bases, with 18 bases left between them. The CDR3 contains 16 residues. CDR3 region: CASGMGAGVSTDTQYF. The CDR3 DNA is TGTGCCAGTGGAATGGGGGCAGGGGTCAGCACAGATACGCAGTATTTT.

The chain is built from TRBV29-1 and TRBJ1-1, with 9 bases aligning to TRBD1. The CDR3 consists of 12 residues. Germline CDR1 and CDR2: SQVTM and ANQGSEA. V shed 7 bases and J 3 bases; nucleotides not matched to a gene: 3. The CDR3 sequence is CSADRGDTEAFF. CDR3 sequence (DNA): TGCAGCGCCGACAGGGGGGACACTGAAGCTTTCTTT.

The chain links TRBV19 to TRBJ1-5, with D hard to call. Looked up from germline, CDR1 is LNHDA and CDR2 is SQIVND (reference sequence). Trimming shortened V by 5 bases and J by 2 bases, and 13 bases separated the two germline ends. The CDR3 sequence is 15 residues long. The CDR3 nucleotides read TGTGCCAGTAGTGCGGGCAGGTCGCGCAATCAGCCCCAGCATTTT. Translated: CASSAGRSRNQPQHF.

The chain is built from TRBV7-2 and TRBJ1-1; D call uncertain. Germline V CDR1 and CDR2: SGHTA, FQGNSA. V was cut by 2 bases and J by 6 bases, with 7 bases left in between. The length of the CDR3 is 12 residues. The CDR3 DNA reads TGTGCCAGCAGCTTAATGGCATCTGAAGCTTTCTTT. It specifies CASSLMASEAFF.

This clone has just a few counts. The chain employs TRBV30 and TRBJ1-3; possibly TRBD1 for D (6 bases). The CDR3 consists of 15 residues. CDR1 GTSNPN and CDR2 SVGIG come from the germline V gene (reference sequence). The ends were cut back, 0 bases at V and 3 bases at J, with 12 bases in the middle. CDR3 residues: CAWSVRGAGGNTIYF. The DNA for the CDR3 is TGTGCCTGGAGTGTACGGGGGGCCGGTGGAAACACCATATATTTT.